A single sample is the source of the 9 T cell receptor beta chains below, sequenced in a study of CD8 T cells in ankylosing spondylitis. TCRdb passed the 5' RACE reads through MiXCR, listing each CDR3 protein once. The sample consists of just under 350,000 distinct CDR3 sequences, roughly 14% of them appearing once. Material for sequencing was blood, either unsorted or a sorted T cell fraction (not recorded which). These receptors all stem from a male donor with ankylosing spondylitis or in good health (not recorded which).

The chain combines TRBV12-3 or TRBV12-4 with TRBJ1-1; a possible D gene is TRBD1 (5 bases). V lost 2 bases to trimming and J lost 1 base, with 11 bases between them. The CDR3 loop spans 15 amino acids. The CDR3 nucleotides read TGTGCCAGCAGTTTAAGCGGGGGATCGAACACTGAAGCTTTCTTT. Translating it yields CASSLSGGSNTEAFF.

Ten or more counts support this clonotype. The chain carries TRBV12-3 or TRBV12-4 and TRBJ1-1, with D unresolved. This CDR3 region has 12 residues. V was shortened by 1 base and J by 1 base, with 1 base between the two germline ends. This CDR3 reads CASSLGNTEAFF. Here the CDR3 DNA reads TGTGCCAGCAGTTTAGGGAACACTGAAGCTTTCTTT.

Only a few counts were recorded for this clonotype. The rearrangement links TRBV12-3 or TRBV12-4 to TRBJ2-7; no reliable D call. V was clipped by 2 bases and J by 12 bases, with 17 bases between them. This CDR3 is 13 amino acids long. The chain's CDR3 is CASSLNSGEGRYF. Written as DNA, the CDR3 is TGTGCCAGCAGTTTAAATTCTGGGGAAGGTCGGTACTTC.

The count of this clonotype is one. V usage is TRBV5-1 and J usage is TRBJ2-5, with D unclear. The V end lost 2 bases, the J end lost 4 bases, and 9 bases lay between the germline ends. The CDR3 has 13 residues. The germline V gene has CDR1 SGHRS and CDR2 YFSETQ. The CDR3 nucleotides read TGCGCCAGCAGCTTAAGGTCGGCAGAGACCCAGTACTTC. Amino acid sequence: CASSLRSAETQYF.

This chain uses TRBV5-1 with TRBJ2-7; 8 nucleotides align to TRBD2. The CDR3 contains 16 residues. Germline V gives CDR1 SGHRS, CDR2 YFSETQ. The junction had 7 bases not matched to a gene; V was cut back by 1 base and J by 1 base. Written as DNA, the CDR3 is TGCGCCAGCAGCTTGTTTACGGGAGGGTGGTCCTACGAGCAGTACTTC. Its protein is CASSLFTGGWSYEQYF.

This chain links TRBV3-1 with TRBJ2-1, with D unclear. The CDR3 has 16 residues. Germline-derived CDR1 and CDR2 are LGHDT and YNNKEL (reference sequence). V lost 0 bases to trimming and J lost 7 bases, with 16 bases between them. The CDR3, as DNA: TGTGCCAGCAGCCAAGATGTGTCAGGAGTCCCTAATGAGCAGTTCTTC. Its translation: CASSQDVSGVPNEQFF.

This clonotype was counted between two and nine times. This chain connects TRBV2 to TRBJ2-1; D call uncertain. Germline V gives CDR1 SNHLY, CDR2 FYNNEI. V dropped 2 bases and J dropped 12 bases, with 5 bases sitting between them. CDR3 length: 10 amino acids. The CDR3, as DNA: TGTGCCAGCAGTGAAATTGGGCAGTTCTTC. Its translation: CASSEIGQFF.

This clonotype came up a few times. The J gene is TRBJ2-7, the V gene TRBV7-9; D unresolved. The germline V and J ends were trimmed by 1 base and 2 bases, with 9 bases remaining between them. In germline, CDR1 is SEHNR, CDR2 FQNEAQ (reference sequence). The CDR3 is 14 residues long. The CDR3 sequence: CASSLVGQTYEQYF. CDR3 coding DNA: TGTGCCAGCAGCTTAGTAGGTCAAACCTACGAGCAGTACTTC. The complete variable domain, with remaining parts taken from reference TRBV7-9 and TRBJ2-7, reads DTGVSQNPRHKITKRGQNVTFRCDPISEHNRLYWYRQTLGQGPEFLTYFQNEAQLEKSRLLSDRFSAERPKGSFSTLEIQRTEQGDSAMYLCASSLVGQTYEQYFGPGTRLTVT.

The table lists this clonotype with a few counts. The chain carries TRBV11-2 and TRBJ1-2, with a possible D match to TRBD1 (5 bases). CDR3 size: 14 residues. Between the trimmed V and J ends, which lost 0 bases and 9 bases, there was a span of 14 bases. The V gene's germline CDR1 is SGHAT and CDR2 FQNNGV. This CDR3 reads CASSLDQGPARYTF. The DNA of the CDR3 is TGTGCCAGCAGCTTAGATCAGGGCCCGGCCCGCTACACCTTC.